The clone carrying this T cell receptor beta chain showed up many times. The data originate from a study of CD8 T cells in ankylosing spondylitis. Germline assignment: CDR1 SEHNR and CDR2 FQNEAQ (reference sequence). Trimming stripped 5 bases from V and 7 bases from J, with 8 bases between. The CDR3 contains 12 residues. Generation of TCR beta libraries employed quantitative 5'-RACE incorporating molecular barcodes. Via MiXCR, TCRdb re-called the 5' RACE reads, giving one row per CDR3 protein. The data hold a few hundred thousand distinct CDR3 sequences, with 10% to 13% observed a single time. Sequencing was performed on blood, either unsorted or a sorted T cell fraction (not recorded which). The V call is TRBV7-9, the J call TRBJ2-2; D gene unclear. This receptor was obtained from a male donor with ankylosing spondylitis or in good health (not recorded which). The CDR3 sequence: CASSLLSGELFF. The DNA for the CDR3 is TGTGCCAGCAGCCTTTTAAGCGGGGAGCTGTTTTTT.